The source of this TCR beta chain is a study of monozygotic twins with cystic fibrosis. A single count supports this clone. Its specificity is unknown. Trimming pared 5 bases from V and 5 bases from J, leaving 15 bases between. From germline, CDR1 is SGHVS and CDR2 FNYEAQ. This CDR3 is 14 amino acids long. Only in-frame clones appear in the TCRdb table, and some are missing; sequencing was by immunoSEQ multiplex PCR. Here the sample spans approximately 25,000 clones, 75% to 95% being singletons. Overall study results and limits: Monozygotic CF twins shared more identical nucleotide clonotypes than unrelated patients.

This sequence was found in a girl aged 2-10 years with cystic fibrosis. The sample consisted of blood. The chain is built from TRBV7-6 and TRBJ1-1; tentatively, D is TRBD1 (6 bases). CDR3 in DNA: TGTGCCAGCAGCCCGACAGGAAGGGGTACTGAAGCTTTCTTT. Amino acid sequence: CASSPTGRGTEAFF.